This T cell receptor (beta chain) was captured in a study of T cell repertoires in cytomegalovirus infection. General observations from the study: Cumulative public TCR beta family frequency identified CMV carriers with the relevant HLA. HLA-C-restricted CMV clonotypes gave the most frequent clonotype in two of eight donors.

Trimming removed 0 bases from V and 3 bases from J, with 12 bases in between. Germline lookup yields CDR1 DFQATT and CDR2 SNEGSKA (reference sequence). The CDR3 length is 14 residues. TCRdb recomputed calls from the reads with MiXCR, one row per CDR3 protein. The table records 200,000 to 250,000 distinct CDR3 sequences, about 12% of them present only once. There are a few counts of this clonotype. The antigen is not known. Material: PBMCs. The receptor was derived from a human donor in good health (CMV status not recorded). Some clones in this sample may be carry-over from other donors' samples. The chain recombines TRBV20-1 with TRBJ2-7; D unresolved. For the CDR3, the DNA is TGCAGTGCTAGAGATATGGGGAACATCTACGAGCAGTACTTC. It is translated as CSARDMGNIYEQYF.